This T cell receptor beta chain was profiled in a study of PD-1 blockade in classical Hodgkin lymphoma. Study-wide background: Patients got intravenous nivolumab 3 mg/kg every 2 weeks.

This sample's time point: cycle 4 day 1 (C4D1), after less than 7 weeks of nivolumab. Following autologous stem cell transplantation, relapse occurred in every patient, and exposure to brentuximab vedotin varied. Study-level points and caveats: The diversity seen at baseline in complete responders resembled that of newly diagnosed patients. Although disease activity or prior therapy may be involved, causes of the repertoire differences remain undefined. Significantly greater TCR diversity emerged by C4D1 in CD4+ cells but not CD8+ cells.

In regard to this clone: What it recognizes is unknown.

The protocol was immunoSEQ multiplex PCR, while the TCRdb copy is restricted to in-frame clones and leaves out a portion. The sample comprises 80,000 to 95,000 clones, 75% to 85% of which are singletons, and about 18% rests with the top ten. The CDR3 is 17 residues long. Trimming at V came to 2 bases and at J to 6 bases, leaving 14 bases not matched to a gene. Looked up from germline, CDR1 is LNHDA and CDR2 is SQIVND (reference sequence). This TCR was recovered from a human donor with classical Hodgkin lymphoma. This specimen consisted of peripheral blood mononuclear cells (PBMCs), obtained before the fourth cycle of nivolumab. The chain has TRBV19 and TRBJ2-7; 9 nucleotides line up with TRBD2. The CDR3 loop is CASSIFGGSGRTGEQYF. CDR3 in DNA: TGTGCCAGTAGTATATTCGGCGGGAGCGGGAGGACTGGCGAGCAGTACTTC.